This T cell receptor (beta chain) was captured by sequencing in a study of CD8 T cells in ankylosing spondylitis. As for this clonotype: What it binds is unknown.

Study-wide points: Made up of fewer than ten highly homologous variants, a TCR beta motif appeared characteristic of ankylosing spondylitis blood.

MiXCR was run by TCRdb on the 5' RACE reads, yielding one entry per CDR3 protein. The table includes approximately 220,000 distinct CDR3 sequences, around 16% detected once. Unmatched junction bases numbered 12, after V lost 4 bases and J lost 4 bases. The germline V gene encodes CDR1 SGHRS and CDR2 YFSETQ. This CDR3 spans 16 amino acids. Sequenced material: blood, either unsorted or a sorted T cell fraction (not recorded which). The chain carries TRBV5-1 and TRBJ1-1; 8 nucleotides align to TRBD1. This TCR was recovered from a male donor with ankylosing spondylitis. This CDR3 is CASSPDRAIWGTEAFF. CDR3 bases: TGCGCCAGCAGCCCGGACAGGGCCATTTGGGGCACTGAAGCTTTCTTT.